These 8 T cell receptor beta chains were all obtained from the same sample, sequenced in a study of shared clonotypes between healthy human individuals. Clones were read by immunoSEQ multiplex PCR, and TCRdb kept only the in-frame ones, dropping some. Among some 2 million clones listed, about 94% were seen once. Naive CD8 populations comprised CD45RO-negative cells positively selected for CCR7, excluding terminally differentiated effector memory CD45RA+ cells. Sequencing was carried out using naive CD8+ T cells sorted from blood. The receptors shown here come from a man younger than 35 in good health.

Comments on this clone: A much larger clone sits a single nucleotide away, making a read error possible. The chain links TRBV7-8 to TRBJ2-5; D ambiguous. The CDR3 loop spans 11 amino acids. V dropped 3 bases and J dropped 5 bases, with 4 bases sitting between them. Germline CDR1 and CDR2: SGHVS and FQNEAQ. The CDR3 region is CASSFGETQYF. The CDR3 coding sequence is TGTGCCAGCAGCTTCGGGGAGACCCAGTACTTC.

The chain has TRBV21-1 and TRBJ2-7; TRBD1 was called by the table and not checked on the DNA. TRBV21-1 constitutes a pseudogene. The CDR3 spans 16 residues. The CDR3 bases are TGTGCCAGCAGCAACTTGCAGGGATGTGGGTCCTACGAGCAGTACTTC. Translated: CASSNLQGCGSYEQYF.

The CDR3 loop is CASSLNGVEQFF. DNA of the CDR3: TGTGCCAGCAGTTTAAACGGGGTTGAGCAGTTCTTC. The chain couples TRBV27 to TRBJ2-1; weak D call: TRBD2 (5 bases). CDR1 is MNHEY, CDR2 SMNVEV, per germline (reference sequence). This CDR3 has 12 residues. V was shortened by 2 bases and J by 9 bases, with 8 bases between the two germline ends.

This chain connects TRBV6-1 to TRBJ2-3; D is uncertain. V gave up 6 bases and J gave up 10 bases, with 11 bases separating them. Per germline, CDR1 MNHNS and CDR2 SASEGT. The CDR3 runs to 11 residues. CDR3 protein: CASSSLPAQYF. Here the CDR3 DNA reads TGTGCCAGCAGCTCCTTACCGGCGCAGTATTTT.

This clone occurred once. The chain joins TRBV18 to TRBJ1-6, with D maybe TRBD1 (6 bases). The germline V gene has CDR1 KGHSH and CDR2 LQKENI. CDR3 length: 14 amino acids. The V gene lost 1 base and the J gene lost 7 bases, with 8 bases spanning the gap. The CDR3 DNA reads TGTGCCAGCTCACCACGGACAGAAAATTCACCCCTCCACTTT. Translation: CASSPRTENSPLHF.

This rearrangement joins TRBV5-3 to TRBJ1-3, with 8 bases that match TRBD1. TRBV5-3 is annotated as an ORF whose role is uncertain. This CDR3 spans 19 amino acids. Unmatched junction bases numbered 19, after V lost 3 bases and J lost 5 bases. The CDR3 region is CARSSREHRQGPFRNTIYF. The CDR3 coding sequence is TGTGCCAGAAGCTCCCGCGAACACCGACAGGGGCCCTTCAGAAACACCATATATTTT.

This chain joins TRBV10-3 and TRBJ2-3; unclear D gene. CDR1 and CDR2 (germline): ENHRY, SYGVKD. This CDR3 has 16 amino acids. V was shortened by 1 base and J by 4 bases, with 15 bases between the two germline ends. The DNA of the CDR3 is TGTGCCATCAGTGAGTTGGCCTCCGGCCCCCCAGATACGCAGTATTTT. Protein sequence: CAISELASGPPDTQYF.

Remarks on this clone: Other DNA sequences in this sample translate to the same CDR3. The chain's CDR3 is CASSLGGGANSPLHF. The CDR3 bases are TGTGCCAGCAGTCTCGGAGGGGGGGCGAATTCACCCCTCCACTTT. The chain uses TRBV27 and TRBJ1-6, with D maybe TRBD1 (6 bases). The CDR3 is 15 residues long. Trimming took 5 bases from V and 7 from J, leaving 15 bases between them. CDR1 is MNHEY and CDR2 is SMNVEV in the germline V gene (reference sequence).